The T cell receptor (beta chain) under discussion was sequenced for a study of blood T cell repertoires in COVID-19. Per the original data handling: Estimation of nucleated cell counts relied on the amplification of reference gene primers. The method was immunoSEQ multiplex PCR; TCRdb's version includes in-frame clones alone and lacks a portion of them. The V and J calls and clone size come from that table; D and trimming were worked out from the DNA. The table has around 230,000 clones, roughly 77% seen once. Cohort 3 donors were reported recovered after two negative PCRs, clearance, or symptom resolution. The V segment lost 3 bases and the J segment 7 bases; nucleotides outside the gene matches: 9. Germline V gene sequence: CDR1 SGHRS, CDR2 YFSETQ. This CDR3 contains 15 residues.

Material for sequencing was PBMCs or T cells enriched from blood (not recorded which). The chain joins TRBV5-1 to TRBJ2-1; TRBD1 matches 8 bases. The receptor was isolated from a man aged 40-55 years who had recovered from COVID-19. The CDR3 DNA is TGCGCCAGCAGCTCGAAATCCGACAGGGGTAATGAGCAGTTCTTC. Its translation: CASSSKSDRGNEQFF.